The 5 T cell receptor beta chains given below trace back to one sample, sequenced in a study of cytomegalovirus exposure and HLA in healthy donors. 60 Vbeta and 13 Jbeta primers were used in PCR. Sequenced by immunoSEQ multiplex PCR; TCRdb stores in-frame clones only, minus some. The repertoire has 150,000 or so clones, about 70% of them found once; the top ten carry more than 3%. The sample was PBMCs. Source of these receptors: a male donor in good health and CMV-seronegative.

This chain joins TRBV28 and TRBJ1-4; possible D gene TRBD1, 6 bases. Germline CDR1 MDHEN, CDR2 SYDVKM. Trimming cost V 5 bases and J 6 bases, with 16 bases left between them. This CDR3 contains 15 residues. The CDR3 DNA sequence: TGTGCCAGCAGTAAACAGGGAGCCGGGGATGAAAAACTGTTTTTT. Translating gives CASSKQGAGDEKLFF. The whole variable domain, filled in from reference TRBV28 and TRBJ1-4, reads DVKVTQSSRYLVKRTGEKVFLECVQDMDHENMFWYRQDPGLGLRLIYFSYDVKMKEKGDIPEGYSVSREKKERFSLILESASTNQTSMYLCASSKQGAGDEKLFFGSGTQLSVL.

The chain couples TRBV9 to TRBJ2-3; no firm D call. CDR1 is SGDLS, CDR2 YYNGEE, per germline. V was cut by 0 bases and J by 6 bases, with 14 bases left in between. The CDR3 contains 15 residues. CDR3 sequence reads: CASSVGQTLVDTQYF. The CDR3 DNA is TGTGCCAGCAGCGTAGGTCAGACTCTCGTTGATACGCAGTATTTT.

The chain employs TRBV28 and TRBJ1-4; the D gene is possibly TRBD1 (6 bases). V shed 3 bases and J shed 0 bases, with 17 bases lying between them. In germline, CDR1 is MDHEN, CDR2 SYDVKM. CDR3 length: 18 amino acids. As DNA, the CDR3 is TGTGCCAGCAGTTTTAAGCTGGGACAACCAGCAACTAATGAAAAACTGTTTTTT. This codes for CASSFKLGQPATNEKLFF.

Worth noting for this clone: Other DNA sequences within the sample encode an identical CDR3. The V gene is TRBV5-1, the J gene TRBJ2-5; 10 nucleotides line up with TRBD1. With V trimmed by 4 bases and J by 2 bases, 2 bases remained unmatched. This CDR3 spans 14 amino acids. CDR1 and CDR2 from the germline V gene are SGHRS and YFSETQ. DNA for the CDR3: TGCGCCAGCAGCCCGGACAGGGGGCAAGAGACCCAGTACTTC. Amino acid sequence: CASSPDRGQETQYF.

The chain couples TRBV6-5 to TRBJ2-7, with 7 bases matching TRBD1. CDR1 is MNHEY and CDR2 is SVGAGI in the germline V gene. The CDR3 totals 15 residues. V trimming: 6 bases; J trimming: 2 bases; junction bases outside the gene matches: 10. For the CDR3, the DNA is TGTGCCAGCAGACGAGACAGGGCCGGCACCTACGAGCAGTACTTC. It codes for CASRRDRAGTYEQYF.